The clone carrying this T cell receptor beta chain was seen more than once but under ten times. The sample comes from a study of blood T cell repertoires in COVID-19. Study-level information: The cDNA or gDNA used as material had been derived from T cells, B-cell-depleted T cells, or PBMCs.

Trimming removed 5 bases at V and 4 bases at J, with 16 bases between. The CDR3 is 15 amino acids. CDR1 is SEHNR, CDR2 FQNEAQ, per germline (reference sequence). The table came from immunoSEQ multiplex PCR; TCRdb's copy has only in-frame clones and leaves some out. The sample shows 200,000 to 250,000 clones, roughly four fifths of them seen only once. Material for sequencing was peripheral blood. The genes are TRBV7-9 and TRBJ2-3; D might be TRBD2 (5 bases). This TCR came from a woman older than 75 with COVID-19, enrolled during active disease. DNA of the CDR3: TGTGCCAGCAGCCCCCAAGGTCTAGCTGCAGATACGCAGTATTTT. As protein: CASSPQGLAADTQYF.